The rows below give T cell receptor beta chains drawn from one sample of a study of beta chain features in type 1 diabetes. Measured with immunoSEQ multiplex PCR; TCRdb has only the in-frame clones, and not every one. The table has fewer than 550,000 clones, over 10% seen once. Material: naive CD4+ T cells from blood. The receptors stem from a woman younger than 35 in good health. Both conserved end residues are part of each CDR3. A D gene is named only where the DNA matches it firmly. The listing skips clone size in some rows; elsewhere it reads once, few, many or a size class.

CDR3aa: CASSLERPGQGISYGYTF; CDR3nt: TGTGCCAGCAGCTTAGAACGGCCCGGACAGGGTATAAGCTATGGCTACACCTTC; abundance: NA; j_gene: TRBJ1-2; d_gene: TRBD1; v_gene: TRBV7-8
CDR3aa: CASSPLYEAKNIQYF; CDR3nt: TGTGCCAGCAGTCCCCTATATGAGGCCAAAAACATTCAGTACTTC; abundance: few; j_gene: TRBJ2-4; d_gene: NA; v_gene: TRBV2
CDR3aa: CASGPATGIPGELFF; CDR3nt: TGTGCTAGTGGTCCCGCGACAGGGATCCCCGGGGAGCTGTTTTTT; abundance: few; j_gene: TRBJ2-2; d_gene: TRBD1; v_gene: TRBV12-5
CDR3aa: CASRRTGIGSYGYTF; CDR3nt: TGTGCCAGTAGACGGACGGGAATAGGCAGCTATGGCTACACCTTC; abundance: NA; j_gene: TRBJ1-2; d_gene: NA; v_gene: TRBV19
CDR3aa: CASSTYRGMNTEAFF; CDR3nt: TGTGCCAGCAGTACCTACAGGGGAATGAACACTGAAGCTTTCTTT; abundance: once; j_gene: TRBJ1-1; d_gene: TRBD1; v_gene: TRBV28
CDR3aa: CASRQGRSGANVLTF; CDR3nt: TGCGCCAGCAGACAGGGACGCTCTGGGGCCAACGTCCTGACTTTC; abundance: once; j_gene: TRBJ2-6; d_gene: NA; v_gene: TRBV4-1
CDR3aa: CASSQVTGARNTEAFF; CDR3nt: TGTGCCAGCAGCCAAGTGACAGGGGCGCGAAACACTGAAGCTTTCTTT; abundance: few; j_gene: TRBJ1-1; d_gene: TRBD1; v_gene: TRBV14
CDR3aa: CSALPQGPGTQYF; CDR3nt: TGCAGCGCCTTACCACAGGGACCGGGTACGCAGTATTTT; abundance: NA; j_gene: TRBJ2-3; d_gene: NA; v_gene: TRBV29-1
CDR3aa: CASSLTGANVLTF; CDR3nt: TGTGCCAGCAGTCTAACTGGGGCCAACGTCCTGACTTTC; abundance: few; j_gene: TRBJ2-6; d_gene: NA; v_gene: TRBV25-1
CDR3aa: CASSTRLIYNEQFF; CDR3nt: TGTGCCAGCAGTACCCGACTGATTTACAATGAGCAGTTCTTC; abundance: NA; j_gene: TRBJ2-1; d_gene: NA; v_gene: TRBV27
CDR3aa: CSAPHTDTQYF; CDR3nt: TGCAGTGCTCCGCACACAGATACGCAGTATTTT; abundance: NA; j_gene: TRBJ2-3; d_gene: NA; v_gene: TRBV20-1
CDR3aa: CASSMTAFSGNTIYF; CDR3nt: TGTGCCAGCAGCATGACTGCTTTCTCTGGAAACACCATATATTTT; abundance: NA; j_gene: TRBJ1-3; d_gene: NA; v_gene: TRBV9
CDR3aa: CASSQVDSSSLWGNTIYF; CDR3nt: TGCGCCAGCAGCCAAGTGGACTCCTCTAGTTTGTGGGGAAACACCATATATTTT; abundance: NA; j_gene: TRBJ1-3; d_gene: NA; v_gene: TRBV4-1
CDR3aa: CASSQTGTKETQYF; CDR3nt: TGCGCCAGCAGCCAGACAGGGACGAAGGAGACCCAGTACTTC; abundance: NA; j_gene: TRBJ2-5; d_gene: TRBD1; v_gene: TRBV5-1
CDR3aa: CASSLGSPFVEKLFF; CDR3nt: TGTGCCAGCAGCTTAGGCTCACCCTTTGTTGAAAAACTGTTTTTT; abundance: few; j_gene: TRBJ1-4; d_gene: NA; v_gene: TRBV7-9
CDR3aa: CASSLVRADTQYF; CDR3nt: TGTGCCAGCAGCTTAGTCCGTGCAGATACGCAGTATTTT; abundance: NA; j_gene: TRBJ2-3; d_gene: NA; v_gene: TRBV11-2
CDR3aa: CASSLYGGSYEQYF; CDR3nt: TGTGCCAGCAGCTTGTACGGCGGCTCCTACGAGCAGTACTTC; abundance: few; j_gene: TRBJ2-7; d_gene: NA; v_gene: TRBV5-6
CDR3aa: CASSRNRDRGEKLFF; CDR3nt: TGTGCCAGCTCACGAAACCGGGACAGAGGCGAAAAACTGTTTTTT; abundance: NA; j_gene: TRBJ1-4; d_gene: TRBD1; v_gene: TRBV18
CDR3aa: CASSQSIRDGYGYTF; CDR3nt: TGTGCCAGCAGCCAATCCATCCGGGACGGCTATGGCTACACCTTC; abundance: few; j_gene: TRBJ1-2; d_gene: NA; v_gene: TRBV4-2
CDR3aa: CASSILGTEQYF; CDR3nt: TGCGCCAGCAGCATATTGGGTACCGAGCAGTACTTC; abundance: NA; j_gene: TRBJ2-7; d_gene: NA; v_gene: TRBV5-1
CDR3aa: CASSQDPQNIQYF; CDR3nt: TGCGCCAGCAGCCAAGATCCCCAAAACATTCAGTACTTC; abundance: many; j_gene: TRBJ2-4; d_gene: NA; v_gene: TRBV4-3
CDR3aa: CASSLHTASNEKLFF; CDR3nt: TGTGCCAGCAGTCTTCATACAGCTTCTAATGAAAAACTGTTTTTT; abundance: few; j_gene: TRBJ1-4; d_gene: NA; v_gene: TRBV28
CDR3aa: CSVGQPGLGGYTF; CDR3nt: TGCAGCGTTGGACAGCCGGGTTTGGGTGGCTACACCTTC; abundance: NA; j_gene: TRBJ1-2; d_gene: NA; v_gene: TRBV29-1
CDR3aa: CASSLIDRETQYF; CDR3nt: TGTGCCAGCAGCTTAATCGATCGCGAGACCCAGTACTTC; abundance: NA; j_gene: TRBJ2-5; d_gene: NA; v_gene: TRBV7-3
CDR3aa: CASTTGNSGNTIYF; CDR3nt: TGTGCCAGTACAACAGGGAACTCTGGAAACACCATATATTTT; abundance: NA; j_gene: TRBJ1-3; d_gene: NA; v_gene: TRBV19
CDR3aa: CASSTSTSPETQYF; CDR3nt: TGTGCCAGTAGTACCTCGACTAGTCCAGAGACCCAGTACTTC; abundance: few; j_gene: TRBJ2-5; d_gene: NA; v_gene: TRBV19
CDR3aa: CAISESFGTDTQYF; CDR3nt: TGTGCCATCAGTGAGTCGTTCGGCACAGATACGCAGTATTTT; abundance: NA; j_gene: TRBJ2-3; d_gene: NA; v_gene: TRBV10-3
CDR3aa: CSVGSGTGSGEFF; CDR3nt: NA; abundance: NA; j_gene: TRBJ2-1; d_gene: NA; v_gene: TRBV29-1
CDR3aa: CASSQNREDTQYF; CDR3nt: TGTGCCAGCAGCCAAAACAGGGAAGATACGCAGTATTTT; abundance: NA; j_gene: TRBJ2-3; d_gene: NA; v_gene: TRBV14
CDR3aa: CSVDRALYGYTF; CDR3nt: TGCAGCGTCGACAGAGCGCTCTATGGCTACACCTTC; abundance: NA; j_gene: TRBJ1-2; d_gene: NA; v_gene: TRBV29-1
CDR3aa: CASREQGMSYNEQFF; CDR3nt: TGTGCCAGCAGAGAACAGGGTATGTCCTACAATGAGCAGTTCTTC; abundance: few; j_gene: TRBJ2-1; d_gene: NA; v_gene: TRBV7-2
CDR3aa: CASSLVYGETQYF; CDR3nt: TGTGCCAGCAGCTTAGTTTACGGAGAGACCCAGTACTTC; abundance: NA; j_gene: TRBJ2-5; d_gene: NA; v_gene: TRBV11-2
CDR3aa: CASSPPSQLGPDTQYF; CDR3nt: TGTGCCAGCTCACCACCGTCACAGTTAGGACCTGATACGCAGTATTTT; abundance: few; j_gene: TRBJ2-3; d_gene: NA; v_gene: TRBV18
CDR3aa: CASSPPGLAVLGEQFF; CDR3nt: TGTGCCAGTAGCCCCCCCGGACTAGCGGTTCTTGGAGAGCAGTTCTTC; abundance: NA; j_gene: TRBJ2-1; d_gene: TRBD2; v_gene: TRBV19
CDR3aa: CSVGQGASVTGELFF; CDR3nt: TGCAGCGTTGGACAGGGGGCCTCGGTCACCGGGGAGCTGTTTTTT; abundance: few; j_gene: TRBJ2-2; d_gene: TRBD1; v_gene: TRBV29-1
CDR3aa: CASSLRKGIADTQYF; CDR3nt: TGTGCCAGCAGCTTACGAAAGGGGATCGCGGATACGCAGTATTTT; abundance: NA; j_gene: TRBJ2-3; d_gene: NA; v_gene: TRBV7-9
CDR3aa: CAWSVGRHTGELFF; CDR3nt: TGTGCCTGGAGTGTAGGCAGACACACCGGGGAGCTGTTTTTT; abundance: NA; j_gene: TRBJ2-2; d_gene: NA; v_gene: TRBV30
CDR3aa: CASSGTGEQFF; CDR3nt: TGTGCCAGCAGCGGAACTGGGGAGCAGTTCTTC; abundance: NA; j_gene: TRBJ2-1; d_gene: NA; v_gene: TRBV2
CDR3aa: CASTDQAKNIQYF; CDR3nt: TGTGCCAGCACCGATCAAGCCAAAAACATTCAGTACTTC; abundance: few; j_gene: TRBJ2-4; d_gene: NA; v_gene: TRBV28
CDR3aa: CASSTISGQPQHF; CDR3nt: TGTGCCAGTAGTACGATCTCAGGTCAGCCCCAGCATTTT; abundance: few; j_gene: TRBJ1-5; d_gene: NA; v_gene: TRBV19
CDR3aa: CASSPQITGGTGELFF; CDR3nt: TGTGCCAGCAGCCCTCAAATAACAGGGGGAACCGGGGAGCTGTTTTTT; abundance: few; j_gene: TRBJ2-2; d_gene: TRBD1; v_gene: TRBV7-9
CDR3aa: CASSLFLGHEQYF; CDR3nt: TGCGCCAGCAGCTTGTTCCTCGGCCACGAGCAGTACTTC; abundance: few; j_gene: TRBJ2-7; d_gene: NA; v_gene: TRBV5-1
CDR3aa: CASSQYGSGGFQETQYF; CDR3nt: TGTGCCAGCAGCCAATACGGTAGCGGGGGCTTCCAAGAGACCCAGTACTTC; abundance: NA; j_gene: TRBJ2-5; d_gene: TRBD2; v_gene: TRBV14
CDR3aa: CASRRGGRGTTDTQYF; CDR3nt: TGTGCCAGCAGGAGAGGGGGCCGTGGGACCACAGATACGCAGTATTTT; abundance: NA; j_gene: TRBJ2-3; d_gene: TRBD1; v_gene: TRBV7-2
CDR3aa: CASRIYNEQFF; CDR3nt: TGTGCCAGCAGAATTTACAATGAGCAGTTCTTC; abundance: few; j_gene: TRBJ2-1; d_gene: NA; v_gene: TRBV28
CDR3aa: CASSSGGQGRSGELFF; CDR3nt: TGTGCCAGCAGCTCGGGAGGGCAGGGCCGGTCCGGGGAGCTGTTTTTT; abundance: NA; j_gene: TRBJ2-2; d_gene: TRBD2; v_gene: TRBV7-2
CDR3aa: CASSLLGQGVGQPQHF; CDR3nt: TGTGCCAGCAGCTTATTGGGACAGGGGGTTGGACAGCCCCAGCATTTT; abundance: NA; j_gene: TRBJ1-5; d_gene: TRBD1; v_gene: TRBV7-2
CDR3aa: CASGNRGPGANVLTF; CDR3nt: TGTGCCAGCGGTAACAGGGGGCCTGGGGCCAACGTCCTGACTTTC; abundance: NA; j_gene: TRBJ2-6; d_gene: TRBD1; v_gene: TRBV27
CDR3aa: CASRRGQLNTEAFF; CDR3nt: TGTGCCAGCAGAAGGGGACAGCTAAACACTGAAGCTTTCTTT; abundance: few; j_gene: TRBJ1-1; d_gene: TRBD1; v_gene: TRBV5-6
CDR3aa: CASSNYHHEQFF; CDR3nt: TGTGCCAGCAGCAACTACCACCATGAGCAGTTCTTC; abundance: NA; j_gene: TRBJ2-1; d_gene: NA; v_gene: TRBV27
CDR3aa: CASSQDPQGLYYNEQFF; CDR3nt: TGCGCCAGCAGCCAAGACCCCCAGGGTCTTTACTACAATGAGCAGTTCTTC; abundance: NA; j_gene: TRBJ2-1; d_gene: NA; v_gene: TRBV4-3
CDR3aa: CSVEDMDTQYF; CDR3nt: TGCAGCGTTGAAGACATGGATACGCAGTATTTT; abundance: many; j_gene: TRBJ2-3; d_gene: NA; v_gene: TRBV29-1
CDR3aa: CASSFLTGTAYNEQFF; CDR3nt: TGCGCCAGCAGCTTCCTCACCGGGACAGCCTACAATGAGCAGTTCTTC; abundance: NA; j_gene: TRBJ2-1; d_gene: TRBD1; v_gene: TRBV5-1
CDR3aa: CASSVRGNTGELFF; CDR3nt: TGTGCCAGCAGCGTCAGGGGGAACACCGGGGAGCTGTTTTTT; abundance: few; j_gene: TRBJ2-2; d_gene: NA; v_gene: TRBV9
CDR3aa: CASSPRDDTKQYF; CDR3nt: TGTGCCAGCAGCCCCCGGGACGATACAAAGCAGTACTTC; abundance: few; j_gene: TRBJ2-7; d_gene: NA; v_gene: TRBV7-2
CDR3aa: CASSQYSGQGAHEQFF; CDR3nt: TGTGCCAGCAGCCAATACTCCGGACAGGGGGCCCATGAGCAGTTCTTC; abundance: NA; j_gene: TRBJ2-1; d_gene: TRBD1; v_gene: TRBV14
CDR3aa: CASSQGRGGGTDTQYF; CDR3nt: TGCGCCAGCAGCCAAGGTCGCGGGGGGGGCACAGATACGCAGTATTTT; abundance: few; j_gene: TRBJ2-3; d_gene: TRBD2; v_gene: TRBV4-3
CDR3aa: CASSDLRYNYGYTF; CDR3nt: TGTGCCAGCAGTGATCTGAGATATAACTATGGCTACACCTTC; abundance: NA; j_gene: TRBJ1-2; d_gene: NA; v_gene: TRBV25-1
CDR3aa: CASSYGQGAESLAKNIQYF; CDR3nt: TGTGCCAGCAGCTACGGACAGGGGGCCGAGAGTTTAGCCAAAAACATTCAGTACTTC; abundance: few; j_gene: TRBJ2-4; d_gene: TRBD1; v_gene: TRBV5-4
CDR3aa: CSVSREGHNEQFF; CDR3nt: TGCAGCGTGTCGCGGGAGGGACACAATGAGCAGTTCTTC; abundance: many; j_gene: TRBJ2-1; d_gene: TRBD2; v_gene: TRBV29-1